Included here is one TCR beta chain sequence, with context. The antigen remains undetermined. The record originates from a study of OX40 agonist ivuxolimab in advanced cancers. Profiled with immunoSEQ multiplex PCR; TCRdb holds only in-frame clones, not every one. The sample yields some 38,000 clones, roughly 91% seen once. The CDR3 consists of 16 residues. Trimming at V came to 6 bases and at J to 2 bases, leaving 6 bases not matched to a gene. The V gene's germline CDR1 is SGHVS and CDR2 FQNEAQ. Overall study findings and caveats: The study found that CD8+ T cells averaged more expanded clones than CD4+.

The TCR was taken from an adult with an advanced solid tumor such as melanoma, head and neck, liver or kidney cancer. This specimen was CD4+ or CD8+ T cells sorted from blood, taken in a trial of the OX40 agonist ivuxolimab. The chain carries TRBV7-8 and TRBJ2-2; TRBD2 matches 10 bases. The CDR3 protein is CASRQSGGVNTGELFF. CDR3 DNA: TGTGCCAGCAGACAGAGCGGGGGGGTTAACACCGGGGAGCTGTTTTTT.